This T cell receptor (beta chain) is drawn from a study of blood T cell repertoires in COVID-19. Looking at the study overall: Collection of acute and convalescent COVID-19 samples took place in the United States, Italy and Spain.

Authors' analysis steps: Amplification of reference gene primers was used by the study to estimate nucleated cell counts. The table came from immunoSEQ multiplex PCR; TCRdb's copy has only in-frame clones and leaves some out. V, J and clone size are those of that table, while D and trimming were read from the DNA. The data hold 200,000 to 250,000 clones, with around 90% observed a single time. CDR1 and CDR2 (germline): MNHEY, SMNVEV (reference sequence). The CDR3 is made up of 15 amino acids. The V segment lost 2 bases and the J segment 5 bases; nucleotides outside the gene matches: 4. The source is a man aged 55 to 70 who had recovered from COVID-19. The V and J genes are TRBV27 and TRBJ2-7; 12 nucleotides align to TRBD2. Source material: peripheral blood. The CDR3 protein is CASSLLAGGPHEQYF. Written as DNA, the CDR3 is TGTGCCAGCAGTTTACTAGCGGGAGGGCCCCACGAGCAGTACTTC.